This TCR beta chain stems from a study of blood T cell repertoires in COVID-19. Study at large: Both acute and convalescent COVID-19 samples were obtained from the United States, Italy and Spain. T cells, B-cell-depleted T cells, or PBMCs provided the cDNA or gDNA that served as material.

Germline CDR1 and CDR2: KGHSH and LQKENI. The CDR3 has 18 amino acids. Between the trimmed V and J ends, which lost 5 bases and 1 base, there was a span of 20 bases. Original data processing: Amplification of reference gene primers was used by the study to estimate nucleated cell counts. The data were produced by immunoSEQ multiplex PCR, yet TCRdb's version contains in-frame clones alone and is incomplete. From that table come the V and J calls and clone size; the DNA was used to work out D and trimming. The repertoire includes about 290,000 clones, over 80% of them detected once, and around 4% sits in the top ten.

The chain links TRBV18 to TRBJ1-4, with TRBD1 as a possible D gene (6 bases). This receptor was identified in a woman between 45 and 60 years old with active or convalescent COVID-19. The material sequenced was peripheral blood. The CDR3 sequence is CASSISGTRSLTNEKLFF. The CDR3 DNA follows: TGTGCCAGCTCAATATCCGGGACACGATCCTTAACTAATGAAAAACTGTTTTTT.